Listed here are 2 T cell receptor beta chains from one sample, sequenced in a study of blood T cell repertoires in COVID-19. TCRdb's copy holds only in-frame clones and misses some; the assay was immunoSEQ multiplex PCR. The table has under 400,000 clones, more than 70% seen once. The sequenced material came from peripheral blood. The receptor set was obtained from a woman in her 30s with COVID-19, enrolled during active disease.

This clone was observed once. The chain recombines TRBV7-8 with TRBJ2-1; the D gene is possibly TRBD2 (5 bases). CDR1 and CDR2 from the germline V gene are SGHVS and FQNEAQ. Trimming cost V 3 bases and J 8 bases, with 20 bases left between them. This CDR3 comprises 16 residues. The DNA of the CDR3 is TGTGCCAGCAGCTTGGGAGCTTGGGCCCCGGGCGATGAGCAGTTCTTC. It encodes CASSLGAWAPGDEQFF.

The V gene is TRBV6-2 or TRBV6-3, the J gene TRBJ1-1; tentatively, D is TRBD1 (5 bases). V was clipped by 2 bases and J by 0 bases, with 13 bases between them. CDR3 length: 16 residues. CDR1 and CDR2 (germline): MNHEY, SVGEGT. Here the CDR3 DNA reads TGTGCCAGCAGTTACGCCGCGGGGGAAGTGAACACTGAAGCTTTCTTT. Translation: CASSYAAGEVNTEAFF.